This paragraph covers one T cell receptor beta chain sequence. Its antigen remains undetermined. Qualities for individual bases were not recorded, and no much larger clone is one base off. Trimming at the junction amounts to 0 bases on V and 0 bases on J, and the germline ends lie 8 bases apart. The CDR3 contains 15 residues, cysteine and phenylalanine counted. Only the CDR3 region is kept as DNA, spanning 45 bases read in frame from base 1. CDR1 is given as SGHVS and CDR2 as FNYEAQ, both from the germline V gene. To sequence the TCRbeta CDR3 region, genomic DNA was isolated from the sorted cells. TCRbeta CDR3 regions were sequenced using the immunoSEQ Assay. TCRdb took over this immuneACCESS table, retaining in-frame rearrangements with V and J assigned. Such tables are incomplete; in checked studies, under half of the missing clones stem from an unresolved V gene, and the remainder is unexplained. The sample includes around 69,000 clones, with about nine tenths observed a single time. Around 4.1% of the sample rests with the top ten.

This specimen comes from a study of OX40 agonist ivuxolimab in advanced cancers. Background on the whole study: Ivuxolimab was a fully human IgG2 agonistic monoclonal antibody targeting the costimulatory receptor OX40 (CD134). Intravenous ivuxolimab was administered to patients every 2 weeks at six dose levels: 0.01, 0.1, 0.3, 1.5, 3 and 10 mg/kg. Of the roughly 51 dose-escalation patients, hepatocellular carcinoma was present in around 20, melanoma in around 15, renal cell carcinoma in 9 and head and neck cancer in 9. In the dose-escalation cohort, 65% to 90% of patients were male, and the mean age was approximately 60 years, with a range of roughly 20 to 80. Prior anti-PD-1, anti-PD-L1 or anti-CTLA-4 therapy was permitted, and checkpoint inhibitors had been received by approximately 39% of dose-escalation patients. Partial responses occurred in three dose-escalation patients, of whom one had hepatocellular carcinoma and two had cutaneous melanoma. Peripheral TCRbeta sequencing aimed to test whether ivuxolimab altered TCR sequence diversity and caused clonal T-cell expansion. The paper covers the monotherapy dose-escalation part of the phase I ivuxolimab trial, which included N ≈ 52 patients.

The trial excluded patients who had a history of autoimmune disease or were on systemic immunosuppression. Peripheral blood for TCR sequencing was collected from all dose cohorts at baseline, on cycle 4 day 1, and on cycle 7 day 1. The samples were drawn from a first-in-human, open-label, multicenter phase I dose-escalation trial of ivuxolimab. Adults with locally advanced or metastatic head and neck squamous cell, hepatocellular, melanoma or renal cell carcinoma were enrolled in the trial. Before TCR sequencing, CD4+ T cells and CD8+ T cells from peripheral blood were sorted into separate populations. Study-wide findings and limitations: The antigen specificity of the clonally expanded peripheral T cells was not determined. Low levels of normalized T-cell clonal expansion were also shown by some nonresponding patients. After ivuxolimab, CD8+ T cells had more expanded clones than CD4+ T cells on average. In partial responders in the 0.1-3.0 mg/kg groups, normalized peripheral clonal expansion was found to be among the lowest, especially among CD8+ T cells. At doses of 0.1 to 3.0 mg/kg, clonal expansion of both CD4+ and CD8+ T cells in blood was seen between baseline and week 6.

The sequence joins TRBV7-6 to TRBJ1-1; TRBD1 could be the D gene, as 5 bases match. The clonotype was recovered from an adult with an advanced solid tumor such as melanoma, head and neck, liver or kidney cancer. The specimen comprised CD4+ or CD8+ T cells sorted from blood, sampled in a trial of the OX40 agonist ivuxolimab. CDR3 reads: CASSLAGAMNTEAFF. The sequence in DNA is TGTGCCAGCAGCTTAGCAGGGGCCATGAACACTGAAGCTTTCTTT. Joined to the reference TRBV7-6 and TRBJ1-1 proteins, this CDR3 gives the full variable domain: GAGVSQSPRYKVTKRGQDVALRCDPISGHVSLYWYRQALGQGPEFLTYFNYEAQQDKSGLPNDRFSAERPEGSISTLTIQRTEQRDSAMYRCASSLAGAMNTEAFFGQGTRLTVV.